The clone carrying this TCR beta chain came up many times. What it recognizes is unknown. MiXCR was run by TCRdb on the 5' RACE reads, yielding one entry per CDR3 protein. The table has about 350,000 distinct CDR3 sequences, 12% seen once. The CDR3 spans 13 residues. Germline CDR1 reads ENHRY; CDR2 reads SYGVKD. The V end was cut by 0 bases, the J end by 6 bases, with 8 bases between. This entry is derived from a study of T cells after yellow fever vaccination. Findings and caveats of the study: Re-detected after boosting: most primary clones, more than 95% of CD4 and about 85% of CD8. By day 5 rather than day 15, the secondary response had peaked, though it was weaker.

The sequencing used CD4+ T cells sorted from PBMCs, collected 15 days after the yellow fever booster vaccination. The genes are TRBV10-3 and TRBJ1-2, with D unresolved. This clonotype originated in a young man who received the YFV17D yellow fever vaccine. The CDR3 is CAISESIEDGYTF. CDR3 nucleotide sequence: TGTGCCATCAGTGAGTCGATAGAGGATGGCTACACCTTC.